The 19 T cell receptor beta chains given below trace back to one sample, sequenced in a study of cytomegalovirus exposure and HLA in healthy donors (TCRdb year 2017). Library construction relied on the immunoSEQ multiplex PCR assay. For the multiplex PCR, a mixture combining 60 forward primers for TCR Vbeta segments and 13 reverse primers for TCR Jbeta segments was used. Drawn from immuneACCESS, this table holds only the in-frame rearrangements with V and J called that TCRdb kept. Clones are partly lost; checked studies trace under half to an unresolved V gene and leave the rest unexplained. The sample has 150,000 to 200,000 clones on record, roughly 74% of them singletons. Clones ranked in the top ten supply less than 5.5% of the sample. Specimen: PBMCs. The receptors come from a male donor in good health and CMV-seronegative.

The genes are TRBV6-1 and TRBJ1-1; TRBD1 matches at 7 bases. V shed 5 bases and J 4 bases; nucleotides not matched to a gene: 1. Per the germline V gene, CDR1 is MNHNS and CDR2 is SASEGT. The CDR3 covers 12 residues. In DNA form, the CDR3 reads TGTGCCAGCAGTACAGGGGTCACTGAAGCTTTCTTT. This encodes CASSTGVTEAFF.

The chain couples TRBV2 to TRBJ2-7; D remains ambiguous. Trimming stripped 0 bases from V and 3 bases from J, with 12 bases between. Germline-derived CDR1 and CDR2 are SNHLY and FYNNEI. The CDR3 is made up of 15 amino acids. CDR3 nucleotide sequence: TGTGCCAGCAGTGAAGCGCTTAGTGACTTCTACGAGCAGTACTTC. Translation: CASSEALSDFYEQYF.

This clone was seen ten or more times. J is TRBJ1-1 and V is TRBV14, with D possibly TRBD1 on 5 matching bases. This CDR3 region has 14 residues. Germline values: CDR1 SGHDN, CDR2 FVKESK. Trimming stripped 4 bases from V and 0 bases from J, with 9 bases between. In DNA form, the CDR3 reads TGTGCCAGCAGCCGGGCAGGGATGAACACTGAAGCTTTCTTT. Translation gives CASSRAGMNTEAFF.

The chain recombines TRBV4-1 with TRBJ2-5, with TRBD2 matching 15 bases. CDR3 length: 20 residues. V shed 2 bases and J 3 bases; nucleotides not matched to a gene: 13. CDR1 and CDR2 (germline): MGHRA, YSYEKL. The CDR3 reads CASSQRIVPGTSGGKETQYF. CDR3 sequence (DNA): TGCGCCAGCAGCCAACGCATAGTACCCGGGACTAGCGGGGGGAAAGAGACCCAGTACTTC.

The chain employs TRBV5-1 and TRBJ2-2, with 7 bases fitting TRBD2. This CDR3 contains 15 residues. Per germline, CDR1 SGHRS and CDR2 YFSETQ. V was pared by 4 bases and J by 2 bases, with 5 bases of the junction left unmatched. CDR3 loop: CASSRPGGNTGELFF. CDR3 nucleotides: TGCGCCAGCAGCCGGCCGGGGGGAAACACCGGGGAGCTGTTTTTT. Supplemented by reference TRBV5-1 and TRBJ2-2, the full variable domain reads KAGVTQTPRYLIKTRGQQVTLSCSPISGHRSVSWYQQTPGQGLQFLFEYFSETQRNKGNFPGRFSGRQFSNSRSEMNVSTLELGDSALYLCASSRPGGNTGELFFGEGSRLTVL.

J is TRBJ1-2 and V is TRBV6-5; D is possibly TRBD1 (5 bases). This CDR3 is 14 amino acids long. The V gene's germline CDR1 is MNHEY and CDR2 SVGAGI. Trimming removed 2 bases from V and 7 bases from J, with 14 bases in between. The CDR3 loop reads CASSYIGQGGGYTF. The CDR3 DNA reads as TGTGCCAGCAGTTACATTGGTCAGGGCGGTGGCTACACCTTC.

The chain joins TRBV5-1 to TRBJ2-3, with D perhaps TRBD2 (6 bases). The CDR3 runs to 14 residues. Per germline, CDR1 SGHRS and CDR2 YFSETQ. Trimming took off 0 bases at V and 2 bases at J, with 7 bases between the two ends. CDR3 nucleotide sequence: TGCGCCAGCAGCTTGGAGGGACTCACAGATACGCAGTATTTT. Its protein is CASSLEGLTDTQYF.

This chain uses TRBV5-6 with TRBJ2-5; no firm D call. Germline CDR1 is SGHDT and CDR2 is YYEEEE. There are 13 residues in the CDR3. Trimming cost V 5 bases and J 5 bases, with 13 bases left between them. The DNA of the CDR3 is TGTGCCAGCAGTCCTTGGTTAGTCGAGACCCAGTACTTC. This encodes CASSPWLVETQYF.

A remark on this clone: A junction end diverges from the germline sequence, so it may reflect a read error. Other nucleotide sequences from this sample produce the same CDR3. The CDR3 loop is CASSQGLAVNTGELFF. The CDR3 DNA reads as TGCGCCAGCAGCCAGGGGCTAGCGGTAAACACCGGGGAGCTATTTTTT. The chain employs TRBV4-3 and TRBJ2-2, with 7 bases aligning to TRBD2. Germline V gives CDR1 LGHNA, CDR2 YSLEER. The length of the CDR3 is 16 residues.

This clone was seen many times. The V gene is TRBV4-1, the J gene TRBJ1-1; no definite D call. This CDR3 contains 18 residues. CDR1 is MGHRA and CDR2 is YSYEKL in the germline V gene. Trimming removed 1 base from V and 3 bases from J, with 21 bases in between. DNA of the CDR3: TGCGCCAGCAGCCAAGCGGCCCGGCGTAGGAAGGAGGACACTGAAGCTTTCTTT. This encodes CASSQAARRRKEDTEAFF.

V gene TRBV4-3 combines with J gene TRBJ2-1; a possible D gene is TRBD1 (6 bases). The ends were cut back, 5 bases at V and 5 bases at J, with 13 bases in the middle. This CDR3 is 14 amino acids long. The germline V gene has CDR1 LGHNA and CDR2 YSLEER. For the CDR3, the DNA is TGCGCCAGCAGCTCGTTGACAGGAGACAATGAGCAGTTCTTC. This translates into CASSSLTGDNEQFF.

This chain uses TRBV14 with TRBJ2-5; D unclear. Per the germline V gene, CDR1 is SGHDN and CDR2 is FVKESK. V gave up 4 bases and J gave up 1 base, with 7 bases separating them. The CDR3 is 13 residues long. The CDR3 sequence is CASSRLGQETQYF. The CDR3 coding sequence is TGTGCCAGCAGCCGACTGGGCCAAGAGACCCAGTACTTC.

The J gene is TRBJ2-3, the V gene TRBV14, with 10 nucleotides matching TRBD2. The CDR3 contains 17 residues. Trimming cost V 2 bases and J 5 bases; bases outside gene matches: 10. CDR1 and CDR2 (germline): SGHDN, FVKESK. In DNA form, the CDR3 reads TGTGCCAGCAGCCAACTTACTAGCGGGGACTCCTTAGATACGCAGTATTTT. The encoded protein is CASSQLTSGDSLDTQYF.

As concerns this clone: At one end the junction does not follow the germline gene, possibly because of a read error. This CDR3 is also generated by other DNA sequences in the sample. This chain joins TRBV9 and TRBJ1-2; 7 nucleotides match TRBD1. Germline V lookup: CDR1 SGDLS, CDR2 YYNGEE. There are 15 residues in the CDR3. The CDR3 DNA is TGTGCCAGCAGCGCAAAGGGGGCGCGAGACTATGGATACACCTTC. Encoded protein: CASSAKGARDYGYTF. The complete variable domain, with remaining parts taken from reference TRBV9 and TRBJ1-2, reads DSGVTQTPKHLITATGQRVTLRCSPRSGDLSVYWYQQSLDQGLQFLIQYYNGEERAKGNILERFSAQQFPDLHSELNLSSLELGDSALYFCASSAKGARDYGYTFGSGTRLTVV.

The chain joins TRBV7-8 to TRBJ1-2; D gene ambiguous. Trimming took off 3 bases at V and 4 bases at J, with 15 bases between the two ends. CDR3 length: 15 amino acids. Looked up from germline, CDR1 is SGHVS and CDR2 is FQNEAQ. CDR3 residues: CASSLMGEDPYGYTF. The CDR3 coding sequence is TGTGCCAGCAGCTTGATGGGTGAGGATCCCTATGGCTACACCTTC. Full variable domain (missing parts from reference TRBV7-8 and TRBJ1-2): GAGVSQSPRYKVAKRGQDVALRCDPISGHVSLFWYQQALGQGPEFLTYFQNEAQLDKSGLPSDRFFAERPEGSVSTLKIQRTQQEDSAVYLCASSLMGEDPYGYTFGSGTRLTVV.

The chain is built from TRBV28 and TRBJ2-7, with 10 bases lining up with TRBD2. CDR3 size: 15 residues. CDR1 and CDR2 from the germline V gene are MDHEN and SYDVKM. Trimming at V came to 2 bases and at J to 4 bases, leaving 5 bases not matched to a gene. CDR3 amino acids: CASSLTGTSVYEQYF. Written as DNA, the CDR3 is TGTGCCAGCAGTTTAACTGGGACTAGCGTGTACGAGCAGTACTTC.

V gene TRBV6-1 combines with J gene TRBJ2-1, with TRBD2 identical over 12 bases. The V gene end was trimmed by 2 bases and the J gene end by 9 bases; junction bases not matched to a gene: 2. Germline values: CDR1 MNHNS, CDR2 SASEGT. The CDR3 covers 14 residues. This chain's CDR3 is CASSELAGGPEQFF. In nucleotides, the CDR3 is TGTGCCAGCAGTGAACTAGCGGGGGGGCCTGAGCAGTTCTTC.

This clone is a singleton in its sample. V gene TRBV6-5 combines with J gene TRBJ2-3; 7 bases are shared with TRBD2. With V trimmed by 8 bases and J by 4 bases, 12 bases remained unmatched. Germline CDR1 and CDR2: MNHEY and SVGAGI. CDR3 size: 15 residues. As DNA, the CDR3 is TGTGCCAGCGGGGGGGTCGAGGGGCTGGCAGATACGCAGTATTTT. Translated: CASGGVEGLADTQYF.

V usage is TRBV18 and J usage is TRBJ1-5; 7 bases match TRBD1. This CDR3 is 14 amino acids long. The V and J ends lost 3 bases and 5 bases, in that order; junction bases with no gene match: 4. CDR1 and CDR2 from the germline V gene are KGHSH and LQKENI. The CDR3 coding sequence is TGTGCCAGCTCACCTCGGGACAGAGATCAGCCCCAGCATTTT. It is translated as CASSPRDRDQPQHF.